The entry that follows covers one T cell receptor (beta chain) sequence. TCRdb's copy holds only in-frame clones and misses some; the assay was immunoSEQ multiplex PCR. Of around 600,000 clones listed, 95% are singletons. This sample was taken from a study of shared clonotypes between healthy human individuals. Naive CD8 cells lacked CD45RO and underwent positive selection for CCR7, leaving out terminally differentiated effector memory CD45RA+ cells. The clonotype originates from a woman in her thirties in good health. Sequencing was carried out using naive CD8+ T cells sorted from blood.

CDR3 bases: TGTGCCAGCTCGACTAGCGGGAGTGAGGCCTACGAGCAGTACTTC. It is translated as CASSTSGSEAYEQYF. This chain joins TRBV28 and TRBJ2-7; 12 positions match TRBD2. The V and J ends lost 8 bases and 2 bases, in that order; junction bases with no gene match: 7. CDR1 and CDR2 (germline): MDHEN, SYDVKM. This CDR3 is 15 amino acids long.